The rows below give T cell receptor beta chains drawn from one sample of a study of T cell responses to AZD1222 COVID-19 vaccine. Only in-frame clones appear in the TCRdb table, and some are missing; sequencing was by immunoSEQ multiplex PCR. The sample carries about 150,000 clones, approximately 88% recorded once. This specimen was peripheral blood, taken 28 days after the second AZD1222 dose. These receptors were collected from an adult who received the AZD1222 COVID-19 vaccine. CDR3s include the opening cysteine and the closing phenylalanine or tryptophan. D genes are given only for firm matches. Size tells how often a clone was seen (once, few, many) or the class of an expanded clone, and some rows leave it out.

>TRBD1|TRBV3-1/TRBV3-2|NA|TRBJ1-5
TGTGCCAGCAGCCAGCGACAGGGAAGTGGCAATCAGCCCCAGCATTTT
CASSQRQGSGNQPQHF
>TRBD1|TRBV9|once|TRBJ1-1
TGTGCCAGCAGCGGAGAGGGACAGCCTTTGAACACTGAAGCTTTCTTT
CASSGEGQPLNTEAFF
>NA|TRBV6-5|NA|TRBJ2-2
TGTGCCAACGGGCGTTCCGCCGGGGAGCTGTTTTTT
CANGRSAGELFF
>TRBD1|TRBV2|NA|TRBJ2-3
TGTGCCAGCACCTTTCCGGGACAGAGCACAGATACGCAGTATTTT
CASTFPGQSTDTQYF
>NA|TRBV7-8|NA|TRBJ1-6
TGTGCCAGCAGCCAACGGGGACCCCTCCACTTT
CASSQRGPLHF
>NA|TRBV2|NA|TRBJ1-4
TGTGCCAGCAGTCGAGGGGGGAGGGGCACAACTAATGAAAAACTGTTTTTT
CASSRGGRGTTNEKLFF
>NA|TRBV5-4|NA|TRBJ2-5
TGTGCCAGCAGCTTGCAGGGCCACTGGGGGGAGACCCAGTACTTC
CASSLQGHWGETQYF
>NA|TRBV7-8|NA|TRBJ2-7
TGTGCCAGCAGCTTACGGGGCAGCTCGAGCTCCTACGAGCAGTACTTC
CASSLRGSSSSYEQYF
>NA|TRBV19|NA|TRBJ1-2
TGTGCCAGTAGCCCGGGACACCCGAACTATGGCTACACCTTC
CASSPGHPNYGYTF
>NA|TRBV5-1|NA|TRBJ1-2
TGCGCCAGCAGCTCAGGGGATGGCTACACCTTC
CASSSGDGYTF
>NA|TRBV12-2|NA|TRBJ2-7
TGTGCAAGTCGCTTACCGCGTCGGGGCACGGGGAACCCCTACGAGCAGTACTTC
CASRLPRRGTGNPYEQYF
>TRBD2|TRBV7-2|NA|TRBJ2-2
TGTGCCAGCAGCTTAGGACTAGCGGGGACCGGGGAGCTGTTTTTT
CASSLGLAGTGELFF
>TRBD2|TRBV7-9|once|TRBJ2-7
TGTGCCAGCAGCCTAGGGGGACTAGCGGGGTACGAGCAGTACTTC
CASSLGGLAGYEQYF
>NA|TRBV19|once|TRBJ1-2
TGTGCCAGTAAACAGGCATCAAACTATGGCTACACCTTC
CASKQASNYGYTF
>NA|TRBV3-1/TRBV3-2|NA|TRBJ1-2
TGTGCCAGCAGCCAAAAGGCACGCAACTATGGCTACACCTTC
CASSQKARNYGYTF
>NA|TRBV10-3|NA|TRBJ1-5
TGTGCCATCGGGACCGAAGCTTCTCAGCCCCAGCATTTT
CAIGTEASQPQHF
>TRBD1|TRBV4-1|NA|TRBJ2-7
TGCGCCAGCAGCCAAGGGGCCACAGGGGCCAACGAGCAGTACTTC
CASSQGATGANEQYF
>NA|TRBV19|NA|TRBJ1-6
TGTGCCAGTAGTCGACGACAGAGTACCTATAATTCACCCCTCCACTTT
CASSRRQSTYNSPLHF
>NA|TRBV2|NA|TRBJ1-1
TGTGCCAGCAGTGATAGGCGGGCGGAAGAACTAGCTTTCTTT
CASSDRRAEELAFF
>NA|TRBV27|NA|TRBJ2-7
TGTGCCAGCAGTCCACAGGGCTTAAGGTACGAGCAGTACTTC
CASSPQGLRYEQYF
>NA|TRBV7-6|NA|TRBJ1-4
TGTGCCAGCAGCTTATCCGGGGGACTGAATGAAAAACTGTTTTTT
CASSLSGGLNEKLFF
>NA|TRBV29-1|NA|TRBJ2-7
TGCAGCGTTGGGACTCCTGTACCCTACGAGCAGTACTTC
CSVGTPVPYEQYF
>NA|TRBV7-2|once|TRBJ2-2
TGTGCCAGCAGCTTGGCGCCGGGACTTCCACCCACCGGGGAGCTGTTTTTT
CASSLAPGLPPTGELFF
>TRBD1|TRBV27|NA|TRBJ1-1
TGTGCCAGCGCCTGGACAGGTGGCACTGAAGCTTTCTTT
CASAWTGGTEAFF
>NA|TRBV6-5|NA|TRBJ1-1
TGTGCCAGCAGTCCACAGGGTCTCAGTGGAGAAGCTTTCTTT
CASSPQGLSGEAFF
>NA|TRBV29-1|NA|TRBJ2-1
TGCAGCGTTGGGGAGAATGAGCAGTTCTTC
CSVGENEQFF
>NA|TRBV19|once|TRBJ1-2
TGTGCCAGTAGCTATACAGGGATCGAGGGCTATGGCTACACCTTC
CASSYTGIEGYGYTF
>NA|TRBV6-5|NA|TRBJ2-5
TGTGCCAGCAGTCCGCTCAACAGGGAGACCCAGTACTTC
CASSPLNRETQYF
>NA|TRBV10-2|NA|TRBJ1-1
TGCGCCAGCAGTGAGTCTTGGGGTTGGGGCACTGAAGCTTTCTTT
CASSESWGWGTEAFF
>TRBD1|TRBV27|NA|TRBJ1-6
TGTGCCAGCAGTCCAGACAGGGGGCGGTCACCCCTCCACTTT
CASSPDRGRSPLHF
>NA|TRBV5-8|NA|TRBJ2-1
TGTGCCAGCAGCTTGTTCGGCAGGACCTACAATGAGCAGTTCTTC
CASSLFGRTYNEQFF
>NA|TRBV6-4|NA|TRBJ2-2
TGTGCCAGCAGTGAGGGACGGAACACCGGGGAGCTGTTTTTT
CASSEGRNTGELFF
>NA|TRBV5-5|NA|TRBJ2-7
TGTGCCAGCAGCTTCAGTCCAGGCCCCTACGAGCAGTACTTC
CASSFSPGPYEQYF
>NA|TRBV19|NA|TRBJ1-1
TGTGCCAGCTCCCGGAGCATCCAGGCGACTGAAGCTTTCTTT
CASSRSIQATEAFF
>NA|TRBV11-3|NA|TRBJ1-5
TGTGCCAGCAGCTCCCTAAGACAGATTAGCAATCAGCCCCAGCATTTT
CASSSLRQISNQPQHF
>NA|TRBV9|few|TRBJ1-1
TGTGCCAGCAGCGTAGCTTATGGAGGCGACACTGAAGCTTTCTTT
CASSVAYGGDTEAFF
>TRBD1|TRBV12-3/TRBV12-4|NA|TRBJ1-3
TGTGCCAGCAGTACGGGACAGAGGAACACCATATATTTT
CASSTGQRNTIYF
>TRBD1|TRBV5-5|NA|TRBJ1-1
TGTGCCAGCAGCTTGCCAGGGGGGACTGAAGCTTTCTTT
CASSLPGGTEAFF
>TRBD1|TRBV6-4|NA|TRBJ1-2
TGTGCCAGCAGGCGGACAGGAGACTATGACTACACCTTC
CASRRTGDYDYTF
>NA|TRBV2|NA|TRBJ1-6
TGTGCCAGCAATAAGGAGACGGGGCTGTATAATTCACCCCTCCACTTT
CASNKETGLYNSPLHF
>NA|TRBV5-5|NA|TRBJ1-2
TGTGCCAGCAGCTTGGTACAGGCTAACTATGGCTACACCTTC
CASSLVQANYGYTF
>NA|TRBV4-2|NA|TRBJ1-3
TGTGCCAGCGCCTCGTTAGACACCATATATTTT
CASASLDTIYF
>NA|TRBV2|NA|TRBJ1-4
TGTGCCAGCAAACAGAGACCTAATGAAAAACTGTTTTTT
CASKQRPNEKLFF
>NA|TRBV7-8|NA|TRBJ2-6
TGTGCCAGCAGCTTCGAAGGTTCTGGGGCCAACGTCCTGACTTTC
CASSFEGSGANVLTF
>NA|TRBV5-6|NA|TRBJ1-2
TGTGCCAGCATCACGTGGGCGGCAATATATGGCTACACCTTC
CASITWAAIYGYTF
>NA|TRBV29-1|NA|TRBJ2-5
TGCAGCGACAGCAGGGACGGGTCTGGGACCCAGTACTTC
CSDSRDGSGTQYF
>NA|TRBV5-4|NA|TRBJ2-7
TGTGCCAGCAGCTTGGAGGGGAGGAGCTCCTACGAGCAGTACTTC
CASSLEGRSSYEQYF
>NA|TRBV6-5|NA|TRBJ1-5
TGTGCCAGACGGGGGCAGTTCAATCAGCCCCAGCATTTT
CARRGQFNQPQHF
>TRBD1|TRBV30|NA|TRBJ2-3
TGTGCCTGCCATGGGACAGGGGTTCTTGCAGATACGCAGTATTTT
CACHGTGVLADTQYF
>TRBD2|TRBV5-1|NA|TRBJ2-5
TGCGCCAGCAGCTTGGACCAGGGCGGGGGAGAGACCCAGTACTTC
CASSLDQGGGETQYF
>TRBD1|TRBV19|NA|TRBJ2-5
TGTGCCAGTAGTATCGGGACAGGACAAGAGACCCAGTACTTC
CASSIGTGQETQYF
>NA|TRBV10-3|few|TRBJ1-1
TGTGCCATCAGTGAGCCATTGGTTGAAGCTTTCTTT
CAISEPLVEAFF
>NA|TRBV7-2|NA|TRBJ1-1
TGTGCCAGCAGCTTTGGGTTCATGAACACTGAAGCTTTCTTT
CASSFGFMNTEAFF
>TRBD1|TRBV5-1|NA|TRBJ1-1
TGCGCCAGCAGCTTGGCGGCAGGGGGGGACACTGAAGCTTTCTTT
CASSLAAGGDTEAFF
>NA|TRBV5-1|few|TRBJ2-5
TGCGCCAGCAGCTTCGGGACCGAAGAGACCCAGTACTTC
CASSFGTEETQYF